One sample yielded the 2 T cell receptor beta chains listed below, sequenced in a study of early stage breast cancer tumors. This table comes from immunoSEQ multiplex PCR, and its TCRdb copy is limited to in-frame clones, with some not included. This table holds around 60,000 clones, over 60% found once. Sequences were obtained from blood. These TCRs come from a person in their thirties with breast cancer.

The chain couples TRBV25-1 to TRBJ1-2, with 9 bases fitting TRBD1. CDR3 length equals 14 residues. V was pared by 4 bases and J by 4 bases, with 4 bases of the junction left unmatched. The germline gives CDR1 MGHDK, CDR2 SYGVNS. CDR3 loop: CASSGRDRAYGYTF. CDR3 sequence (DNA): TGTGCCAGCAGTGGCCGGGACAGGGCCTATGGCTACACCTTC.

The chain combines TRBV9 with TRBJ2-7; 8 bases fit TRBD2. This CDR3 is 16 amino acids long. Germline values: CDR1 SGDLS, CDR2 YYNGEE. Trimming at V came to 0 bases and at J to 0 bases, leaving 5 bases not matched to a gene. The CDR3 nucleotides are TGTGCCAGCAGCGTAGGAGGTACTAGCGGCTCCTACGAGCAGTACTTC. Encoded protein: CASSVGGTSGSYEQYF.